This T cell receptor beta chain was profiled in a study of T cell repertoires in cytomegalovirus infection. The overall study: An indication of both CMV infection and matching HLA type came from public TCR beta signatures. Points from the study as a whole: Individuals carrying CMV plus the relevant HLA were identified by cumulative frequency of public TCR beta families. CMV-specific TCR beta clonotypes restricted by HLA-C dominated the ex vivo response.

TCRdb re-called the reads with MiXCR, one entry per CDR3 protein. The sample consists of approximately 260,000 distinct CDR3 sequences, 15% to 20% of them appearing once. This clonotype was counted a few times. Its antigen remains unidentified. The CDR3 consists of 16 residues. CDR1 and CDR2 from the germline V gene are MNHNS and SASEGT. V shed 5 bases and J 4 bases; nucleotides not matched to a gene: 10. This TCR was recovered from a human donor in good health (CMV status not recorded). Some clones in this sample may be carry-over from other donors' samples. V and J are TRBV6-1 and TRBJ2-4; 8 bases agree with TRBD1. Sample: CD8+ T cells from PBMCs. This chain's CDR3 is CASSPTSGQEKNIQYF. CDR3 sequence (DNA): TGTGCCAGCAGTCCGACCTCGGGACAGGAGAAAAACATTCAGTACTTC.